Below, 27 T cell receptor beta chains from the same sample are listed, as sequenced in a study of cytomegalovirus exposure and HLA in healthy donors. TCRdb's table, derived via immunoSEQ multiplex PCR, lists solely in-frame clones and lacks some. The sample lists about 110,000 clones, approximately 89% occurring once. The specimen sequenced was PBMCs. These receptors all stem from a woman between 18 and 30 years old in good health and CMV-seronegative.

The rearrangement links TRBV28 to TRBJ2-6, with D possibly matching TRBD1 (6 bases). The CDR3 contains 16 residues. Germline V lookup: CDR1 MDHEN, CDR2 SYDVKM. V was cut by 6 bases and J by 4 bases, with 16 bases left in between. The CDR3 coding sequence is TGTGCCAGCAGCACACAGGGTTCGCGGGGGGCCAACGTCCTGACTTTC. Protein sequence: CASSTQGSRGANVLTF.

The chain joins TRBV10-3 to TRBJ2-7; the match to TRBD2 covers 7 bases. The V segment lost 7 bases and the J segment 3 bases; nucleotides outside the gene matches: 12. Germline assignment: CDR1 ENHRY and CDR2 SYGVKD. The CDR3 runs to 15 residues. Here the CDR3 DNA reads TGTGCCATCAAATCGGAGAGCGGGGAGTTCTACGAGCAGTACTTC. It codes for CAIKSESGEFYEQYF.

The gene calls are TRBV28 and TRBJ2-7; 7 nucleotides align to TRBD2. With 5 bases clipped from V and 3 bases from J, the junction kept 10 bases outside the gene matches. Germline loops: CDR1 MDHEN, CDR2 SYDVKM. CDR3 length: 15 amino acids. The CDR3: CASSPAGGGRYEQYF. The CDR3 coding sequence is TGTGCCAGCAGTCCCGCTGGCGGGGGTCGCTACGAGCAGTACTTC.

The rearrangement links TRBV7-9 to TRBJ2-7, with 7 bases fitting TRBD1. V dropped 4 bases and J dropped 0; count of bases not matched to a gene: 6. Germline V gene sequence: CDR1 SEHNR, CDR2 FQNEAQ (reference sequence). The CDR3 length is 15 residues. CDR3 region: CASSSGQESSYEQYF. The CDR3 nucleotides read TGTGCCAGCAGCTCTGGACAGGAGAGCTCCTACGAGCAGTACTTC. Full variable domain (outside the CDR3, taken from reference TRBV7-9 and TRBJ2-7): DTGVSQNPRHKITKRGQNVTFRCDPISEHNRLYWYRQTLGQGPEFLTYFQNEAQLEKSRLLSDRFSAERPKGSFSTLEIQRTEQGDSAMYLCASSSGQESSYEQYFGPGTRLTVT.

V is TRBV5-1 and J is TRBJ1-1, with a weak D call TRBD1 (6 bases). Germline V lookup: CDR1 SGHRS, CDR2 YFSETQ. V gave up 6 bases and J gave up 3 bases, with 15 bases separating them. The CDR3 covers 14 residues. The CDR3 reads CASTTNRVDTEAFF. CDR3 nucleotide sequence: TGCGCCAGCACCACCAACAGGGTGGACACTGAAGCTTTCTTT.

The rearrangement links TRBV10-3 to TRBJ2-6; no clear D. V was clipped by 5 bases and J by 4 bases, with 9 bases between them. CDR3 size: 14 residues. Germline-derived CDR1 and CDR2 are ENHRY and SYGVKD. CDR3 amino acids: CAISSAQGANVLTF. As DNA, the CDR3 is TGTGCCATCAGTTCAGCGCAGGGGGCCAACGTCCTGACTTTC.

This clone was seen just once. V gene TRBV15 combines with J gene TRBJ2-3, with 14 nucleotides matching TRBD2. The CDR3 sequence is 15 residues long. Germline trimming cut 1 base from V and 8 bases from J; bases unmatched to any gene: 2. Germline loops: CDR1 LNHNV, CDR2 YYDKDF (reference sequence). Written as DNA, the CDR3 is TGTGCCACCAGCAGAGCTGGACTAGCGGGGGGTACGCAGTATTTT. It encodes CATSRAGLAGGTQYF. Complete variable domain (other parts from reference TRBV15 and TRBJ2-3): DAMVIQNPRYQVTQFGKPVTLSCSQTLNHNVMYWYQQKSSQAPKLLFHYYDKDFNNEADTPDNFQSRRPNTSFCFLDIRSPGLGDTAMYLCATSRAGLAGGTQYFGPGTRLTVL.

The chain employs TRBV18 and TRBJ1-2, with D possibly TRBD1 on 5 matching bases. V dropped 3 bases and J dropped 7 bases, with 21 bases sitting between them. In germline, CDR1 is KGHSH, CDR2 LQKENI. This CDR3 has 16 residues. The CDR3 region is CASSPGSPGYGGGYTF. Here the CDR3 DNA reads TGTGCCAGCTCACCGGGTTCCCCGGGTTACGGGGGTGGCTACACCTTC.

The chain employs TRBV19 and TRBJ1-4; 7 bases agree with TRBD1. Germline CDR1 and CDR2: LNHDA and SQIVND (reference sequence). Germline trimming cut 6 bases from V and 3 bases from J; bases unmatched to any gene: 4. The CDR3 is 14 residues long. The CDR3 loop is CASSWTGANEKLFF. CDR3 DNA sequence: TGTGCCAGTAGCTGGACAGGAGCTAATGAAAAACTGTTTTTT.

V gene TRBV29-1 combines with J gene TRBJ1-1; 7 nucleotides line up with TRBD1. V lost 4 bases, J lost 6 bases, and 5 bases stayed unmatched. The CDR3 is made up of 12 amino acids. The germline CDR1 and CDR2 sequences are SQVTM and ANQGSEA. The CDR3 nucleotides are TGCAGCGTTGGAACAGGGGCTTCTGAAGCTTTCTTT. It translates to CSVGTGASEAFF.

The V call is TRBV29-1, the J call TRBJ2-7; D is possibly TRBD2 (5 bases). Germline CDR1 and CDR2: SQVTM and ANQGSEA. CDR3 size: 13 residues. V was cut by 5 bases and J by 2 bases, with 13 bases left in between. The CDR3 reads CSVWSGLAYEQYF. The CDR3 nucleotides are TGCAGCGTTTGGTCAGGACTTGCCTACGAGCAGTACTTC.

The DNA of the CDR3 is TGTGCCAGCAGCCGCCCCCGGGTAGAATCCTACGAGCAGTACTTC. This translates into CASSRPRVESYEQYF. The chain couples TRBV5-6 to TRBJ2-7; the D is unclear. V shed 4 bases and J shed 1 base, with 15 bases lying between them. This CDR3 has 15 amino acids. Germline V gives CDR1 SGHDT, CDR2 YYEEEE.

The rearrangement joins TRBV29-1 to TRBJ1-2; D unresolved. Trimming removed 0 bases from V and 3 bases from J, with 11 bases in between. The germline V gene encodes CDR1 SQVTM and CDR2 ANQGSEA. This CDR3 has 14 residues. The CDR3 bases are TGCAGCGTTGAAGATCTTAGCAGAGACTATGGCTACACCTTC. It specifies CSVEDLSRDYGYTF. Supplemented by reference TRBV29-1 and TRBJ1-2, the full variable domain reads SAVISQKPSRDICQRGTSLTIQCQVDSQVTMMFWYRQQPGQSLTLIATANQGSEATYESGFVIDKFPISRPNLTFSTLTVSNMSPEDSSIYLCSVEDLSRDYGYTFGSGTRLTVV.

V is TRBV25-1 and J is TRBJ2-1; 7 nucleotides match TRBD1. In germline, CDR1 is MGHDK, CDR2 SYGVNS. CDR3 length: 15 residues. V was clipped by 1 base and J by 6 bases; unmatched bases: 6. This CDR3 is CASSELGQNSNEQFF. Written as DNA, the CDR3 is TGTGCCAGCAGTGAATTGGGACAGAACAGCAATGAGCAGTTCTTC.

The J gene is TRBJ1-5, the V gene TRBV18, with D unresolved. With 5 bases removed from V and 3 bases from J, the gap between germline ends came to 8 bases. CDR3 length: 13 residues. CDR1 is KGHSH and CDR2 is LQKENI in the germline V gene. The CDR3: CASSIDINQPQHF. The CDR3 DNA reads as TGTGCCAGCTCAATCGACATCAATCAGCCCCAGCATTTT.

Relative to its sample, this clone is medium-sized. Within the sample, other DNA sequences also encode this same CDR3. This chain joins TRBV5-1 and TRBJ2-3; D unclear. Germline assignment: CDR1 SGHRS and CDR2 YFSETQ. The CDR3 loop spans 12 amino acids. V dropped 0 bases and J dropped 5 bases, with 4 bases sitting between them. The CDR3 DNA follows: TGCGCCAGCAGCTTGGCGGGAGATACGCAGTATTTT. It encodes CASSLAGDTQYF.

The chain combines TRBV6-6 with TRBJ1-4, with D perhaps TRBD1 (5 bases). Germline V CDR1 and CDR2: MNHNY, SVGAGI (reference sequence). This CDR3 is built from 14 residues. Trimming stripped 6 bases from V and 5 bases from J, with 13 bases between. As DNA, the CDR3 is TGTGCCAGCAGACCTCGACAGACCAATGAAAAACTGTTTTTT. It translates to CASRPRQTNEKLFF.

The gene calls are TRBV29-1 and TRBJ1-1; TRBD1 aligns across 8 bases. Germline-derived CDR1 and CDR2 are SQVTM and ANQGSEA. This CDR3 is 13 amino acids long. V lost 8 bases, J lost 3 bases, and 8 bases stayed unmatched. Here the CDR3 reads CSTLTGDDTEAFF. Here the CDR3 DNA reads TGCAGCACCTTGACAGGGGATGACACTGAAGCTTTCTTT. The full variable domain, with the rest looked up from reference TRBV29-1 and TRBJ1-1, is SAVISQKPSRDICQRGTSLTIQCQVDSQVTMMFWYRQQPGQSLTLIATANQGSEATYESGFVIDKFPISRPNLTFSTLTVSNMSPEDSSIYLCSTLTGDDTEAFFGQGTRLTVV.

The V call is TRBV29-1, the J call TRBJ1-1; D may be TRBD1 (6 bases). The CDR3 runs 13 residues. In germline, CDR1 is SQVTM, CDR2 ANQGSEA. Deletions cut 6 bases from V and 1 base from J, with 12 bases between. CDR3 amino acids: CSVKGHRNTEAFF. For the CDR3, the DNA is TGCAGCGTCAAGGGACACAGGAACACTGAAGCTTTCTTT. Using reference TRBV29-1 and TRBJ1-1 for the parts outside the CDR3, the full variable domain is SAVISQKPSRDICQRGTSLTIQCQVDSQVTMMFWYRQQPGQSLTLIATANQGSEATYESGFVIDKFPISRPNLTFSTLTVSNMSPEDSSIYLCSVKGHRNTEAFFGQGTRLTVV.

The chain has TRBV6-4 and TRBJ1-2; D not certain. This CDR3 has 15 residues. Germline V gene sequence: CDR1 MRHNA, CDR2 SNTAGT. V gave up 5 bases and J gave up 2 bases, with 15 bases separating them. CDR3 DNA: TGTGCCAGCAGTTTTTCCCGAGATCAAAACTATGGCTACACCTTC. Translated: CASSFSRDQNYGYTF.

The chain is built from TRBV28 and TRBJ2-1; 8 nucleotides align to TRBD2. Germline-derived CDR1 and CDR2 are MDHEN and SYDVKM. There are 18 residues in the CDR3. The V segment lost 1 base and the J segment 5 bases; nucleotides outside the gene matches: 13. The CDR3 coding sequence is TGTGCCAGCAGTTTATTCTCAGAGGCGGGGGGACGAAACAATGAGCAGTTCTTC. Translation: CASSLFSEAGGRNNEQFF. Filled out from reference TRBV28 and TRBJ2-1, the complete variable domain reads DVKVTQSSRYLVKRTGEKVFLECVQDMDHENMFWYRQDPGLGLRLIYFSYDVKMKEKGDIPEGYSVSREKKERFSLILESASTNQTSMYLCASSLFSEAGGRNNEQFFGPGTRLTVL.

The CDR3 nucleotides read TGTGCCATCAGGGGGACTAGCGGAGGAGATACGCAGTATTTT. The encoded protein is CAIRGTSGGDTQYF. The genes are TRBV10-3 and TRBJ2-3; 11 positions match TRBD2. J lost 5 bases, V lost 6 bases, and 4 bases had no gene match. The V gene's germline CDR1 is ENHRY and CDR2 SYGVKD. The length of the CDR3 is 14 residues.

The rearrangement links TRBV27 to TRBJ1-5; 11 bases align to TRBD1. With 6 bases clipped from V and 5 bases from J, the junction kept 6 bases outside the gene matches. The CDR3 covers 15 residues. The V gene's germline CDR1 is MNHEY and CDR2 SMNVEV (reference sequence). The CDR3 bases are TGTGCCAGCAGACCCGGGACAGGGGGGTATCAGCCCCAGCATTTT. As protein: CASRPGTGGYQPQHF.

The V call is TRBV9, the J call TRBJ2-5, with 8 bases matching TRBD2. In germline, CDR1 is SGDLS, CDR2 YYNGEE. This CDR3 has 15 residues. The V and J ends lost 7 bases and 3 bases, in that order; junction bases with no gene match: 11. DNA of the CDR3: TGTGCCAGCTCCCGGGGGGGCCAACCAGAAGAGACCCAGTACTTC. Encoded protein: CASSRGGQPEETQYF. Full variable domain (missing parts from reference TRBV9 and TRBJ2-5): DSGVTQTPKHLITATGQRVTLRCSPRSGDLSVYWYQQSLDQGLQFLIQYYNGEERAKGNILERFSAQQFPDLHSELNLSSLELGDSALYFCASSRGGQPEETQYFGPGTRLLVL.

This rearrangement joins TRBV21-1 to TRBJ2-3; TRBD2, the table's D call, was not compared with the DNA. TRBV21-1 has pseudogene status. This CDR3 contains 9 residues. The CDR3 protein is CASKPRQYF. The CDR3 nucleotides are TGTGCCAGCAAACCTAGGCAGTATTTT.

The chain carries TRBV28 and TRBJ2-7, with TRBD2 identical over 15 bases. J gave up 0 bases and V 4 bases, and 13 bases lay outside the gene matches. This CDR3 contains 20 residues. From germline, CDR1 is MDHEN and CDR2 SYDVKM. The chain's CDR3 is CASSSPPGTSGGTYSYEQYF. The CDR3 DNA is TGTGCCAGCAGTTCCCCCCCCGGGACTAGCGGGGGGACCTACTCCTACGAGCAGTACTTC.

This chain links TRBV27 with TRBJ2-7; D is unclear. V lost 6 bases and J 1 base, leaving 13 bases between the germline ends. Germline V gene lookup returns CDR1 MNHEY and CDR2 SMNVEV (reference sequence). The CDR3 is made up of 14 amino acids. CDR3 nucleotides: TGTGCCAGCAGACCGAGCTCTAGATCCTACGAGCAGTACTTC. Protein sequence: CASRPSSRSYEQYF.